These T cell receptor beta chains were read from a single sample in a study of T cells in localized non-small cell lung cancer. The repertoire was sequenced with immunoSEQ multiplex PCR; TCRdb's copy has only in-frame clones and lacks some. The repertoire has about 41,000 clones, about nine tenths of them found once; the top ten carry more than 2%. The sample here was peripheral blood, taken before any cancer treatment. These receptors were collected from a female donor at least 60 years old with stage I squamous cell lung carcinoma. CDR3s include the opening cysteine and the closing phenylalanine or tryptophan. The D gene is left open where the match is weak. Clone sizes are given selectively: once, few, many, or a class where the clone is expanded.

>TRBJ1-3|TRBV7-8|-|-
TGTGCCAGCAGCTCTCCGGGACAAAAGGGGACGACCTCTGGAAACACCATATATTTT
CASSSPGQKGTTSGNTIYF
>TRBJ2-7|TRBV18|-|-
TGTGCCAGCTCCACCTCCGGGACACCGACCTACGAGCAGTACTTC
CASSTSGTPTYEQYF
>TRBJ2-7|TRBV28|TRBD2|-
TGTGCCAGCAGCAAAGCACGTGGACTAGCGGGAGTCGAGCAGTACTTC
CASSKARGLAGVEQYF
>TRBJ1-1|TRBV9|-|-
TGTGCCAGCAGCGTAGCCGGGGCCATGAACACTGAAGCTTTCTTT
CASSVAGAMNTEAFF
>TRBJ1-2|TRBV13|TRBD1|-
TGTGCCAGCAGCCCCGGGACAGGGGGCGTCGGCTACACCTTC
CASSPGTGGVGYTF
>TRBJ2-1|TRBV18|TRBD1|-
TGTGCCAGCTCACCCGGGACAGGGAACAATGAGCAGTTCTTC
CASSPGTGNNEQFF
>TRBJ1-2|TRBV7-2|-|-
TGTGCCAGCAGCTTAGTAGGGCAGTACTATGGCTACACCTTC
CASSLVGQYYGYTF
>TRBJ2-1|TRBV7-2|-|-
TGTGCCAGCAGCTTAGTACTCTACAATGAGCAGTTCTTC
CASSLVLYNEQFF
>TRBJ1-2|TRBV18|TRBD1|-
TGTGCCAGCTCACCACCGGGACAGGGGGTTAACTATGGCTACACCTTC
CASSPPGQGVNYGYTF
>TRBJ2-1|TRBV2|TRBD2|-
TGTGCCAGCAGCCTCTCCGGAATAGCGGGGGTACTTGAGCAGTTCTTC
CASSLSGIAGVLEQFF
>TRBJ2-3|TRBV19|TRBD1|-
TGTGCCAGTAACAAAGGACAGGGGAGGTCTTCTAGCACAGATACGCAGTATTTT
CASNKGQGRSSSTDTQYF
>TRBJ1-6|TRBV4-3|-|-
TGCGCCAGCAGCCAAGAGGGGGGACGCCCCCTCCACTTT
CASSQEGGRPLHF
>TRBJ2-7|TRBV19|TRBD2|few
TGTGCCAGTAGTATAGTTGACGACGGGAGGAACGAGCAGTACTTC
CASSIVDDGRNEQYF
>TRBJ1-3|TRBV6-1|-|once
TGTGCCAGCAGTGAAGCGCAGGGCACGACTGGAAACACCATATATTTT
CASSEAQGTTGNTIYF
>TRBJ2-3|TRBV30|-|-
TGTGCCTGGAGCCACAAGACAGGGAGGACAGATACGCAGTATTTT
CAWSHKTGRTDTQYF
>TRBJ2-1|TRBV2|-|-
TGTGCCAGCAGTGATTACAATGAGCAGTTCTTC
CASSDYNEQFF
>TRBJ1-5|TRBV6-5|TRBD1|-
TGTGCCAGCAGTCATGGACAGGGTGGCAATCAGCCCCAGCATTTT
CASSHGQGGNQPQHF
>TRBJ2-5|TRBV18|-|-
TGTGCCAGCTCACAACTCGGGACGGAGCAAGAGACCCAGTACTTC
CASSQLGTEQETQYF
>TRBJ2-1|TRBV7-3|TRBD1|-
TGTGCCAGCAGCTCAGGGACAGGGGGCAATGAGCAGTTCTTC
CASSSGTGGNEQFF
>TRBJ2-1|TRBV4-1|TRBD2|medium-sized
TGCGCCAGCAGCCAAGATGCTAGCGGGATAGGCAATGAGCAGTTCTTC
CASSQDASGIGNEQFF
>TRBJ2-1|TRBV7-3|-|-
TGTGCCAGCAGCTTAATGGGCCAGTACAATGAGCAGTTCTTC
CASSLMGQYNEQFF
>TRBJ1-5|TRBV10-2|-|-
TGCGCCAGCAGTGAATGGCAGGACAATCAGCCCCAGCATTTT
CASSEWQDNQPQHF
>TRBJ2-2|TRBV7-9|-|-
TGTGCCAGCAGCTTAGTCGAAGCAGTAAACACCGGGGAGCTGTTTTTT
CASSLVEAVNTGELFF
>TRBJ1-5|TRBV18|TRBD1|-
TGTGCCAGCTCGCCCCGACAGGGGACGAGCAATCAGCCCCAGCATTTT
CASSPRQGTSNQPQHF
>TRBJ2-5|TRBV5-8|TRBD2|-
TGTGCCAGCAGCTTGGGAGGGACTAGCGGGGGAGAGACCCAGTACTTC
CASSLGGTSGGETQYF
>TRBJ2-1|TRBV7-9|-|once
TGTGCCAGCATCCTACTCCGGGCCGGGAGCCCCAATGAGCAGTTCTTC
CASILLRAGSPNEQFF
>TRBJ2-2|TRBV10-1|-|-
TGCGCCAGTGGGCGGGACAACACCGGGGAGCTGTTTTTT
CASGRDNTGELFF
>TRBJ2-1|TRBV7-9|TRBD1|-
TGTGCCAGCAGCTCATACAGGGGCGCTGCGAATGAGCAGTTCTTC
CASSSYRGAANEQFF
>TRBJ2-6|TRBV13|-|-
TGTGCCAGCAGCTTAACTGACCCTAGGGCCAACGTCCTGACTTTC
CASSLTDPRANVLTF
>TRBJ2-1|TRBV6-6|-|-
TGTGCCAGCAGTTCTGCTGGGAGCTCCTACAATGAGCAGTTCTTC
CASSSAGSSYNEQFF
>TRBJ1-2|TRBV2|TRBD1|once
TGTGCCAGCAGTGATATTCAGGACAGGGCGATTGGCTACACCTTC
CASSDIQDRAIGYTF
>TRBJ2-7|TRBV19|-|few
TGTGCCAGTAGTAGTGGGTACGAGCAGTACTTC
CASSSGYEQYF
>TRBJ1-1|TRBV5-4|-|once
TGTGCCAGCAGCCAGGGACGGCGCCAGAACACTGAAGCTTTCTTT
CASSQGRRQNTEAFF
>TRBJ2-7|TRBV30|TRBD2|-
TGTGCCTGGAGTCCGGGTCTTGGGACTAGAGCCTACGAGCAGTACTTC
CAWSPGLGTRAYEQYF
>TRBJ1-1|TRBV2|-|-
TGTGCCAGCACCAGGAGCAGGGTCGACACTGAAGCTTTCTTT
CASTRSRVDTEAFF
>TRBJ1-5|TRBV27|-|-
TGTGCCAGCAGTTTCAGGGGCCCCTGGAACTATGATCAGCCCCAGCATTTT
CASSFRGPWNYDQPQHF
>TRBJ2-1|TRBV18|-|-
TGTGCCAGCTCACCACCGGGCGGATACAATGAGCAGTTCTTC
CASSPPGGYNEQFF
>TRBJ1-1|TRBV9|-|few
TGTGCCAGCAGCGTAGAAGGGTTCACTGAAGCTTTCTTT
CASSVEGFTEAFF
>TRBJ1-3|TRBV6-5|-|-
TGTGCCACCGGCGGCGTCGGAGGTGGAAACACCATATATTTT
CATGGVGGGNTIYF
>TRBJ2-7|TRBV7-8|-|-
TGTGCCAGCAGCTTAACCTACGAGCAGTACTTC
CASSLTYEQYF
>TRBJ1-4|TRBV7-2|TRBD1|-
TGTGCCAGCAGCTTAGCAGGGGGCGTGCGGGAAAAACTGTTTTTT
CASSLAGGVREKLFF
>TRBJ2-7|TRBV11-2|-|-
TGTGCCAGCAGCTTCCACAGGTCTGCCTACGAGCAGTACTTC
CASSFHRSAYEQYF
>TRBJ1-2|TRBV7-8|-|-
TGTGCCAGCAGCTTAGACGGGACCCACCCGGGAGGCTACACCTTC
CASSLDGTHPGGYTF
>TRBJ2-2|TRBV7-3|TRBD2|-
TGTGCCAGCAGCTTAATAGGTAGCGGGAGCACCGGGGAGCTGTTTTTT
CASSLIGSGSTGELFF
>TRBJ2-7|TRBV11-2|-|-
TGTGCCAGCAGCCGACCTACAGGAGGGTCCTACGAGCAGTACTTC
CASSRPTGGSYEQYF
>TRBJ2-5|TRBV19|-|-
TGTGCCAGTAGTATAGATGGGATAGCGAGGGAGACCCAGTACTTC
CASSIDGIARETQYF
>TRBJ1-5|TRBV9|-|-
TGTGCCAGCAGCGTAGAGATAAAAAGGGTGAAGTATCGCAATCAGCCCCAGCATTTT
CASSVEIKRVKYRNQPQHF
>TRBJ2-2|TRBV7-3|-|-
TGTGCCAGCAGCTTAACGAAGACCGGGGAGCTGTTTTTT
CASSLTKTGELFF